This T cell receptor beta chain is from a study of T cell responses to AZD1222 COVID-19 vaccine. Study outcomes and limitations: Donors were largely white British and mainly female; clonal diversity was possibly underestimated. Recipients of AZD1222 seropositive at baseline numbered only 5 to 7. Elevations in Spike-specific TCR breadth and depth followed administration of two AZD1222 doses. Targets within unmutated variant regions were reportedly found for nearly half of spike-specific TCRs.

This clone occurred a few times. Antigen: not known. V lost 5 bases and J lost 3; bases outside the gene matches: 7. There are 15 residues in the CDR3. From germline, CDR1 is SNHLY and CDR2 FYNNEI. TCRdb's copy holds only in-frame clones and misses some; the assay was immunoSEQ multiplex PCR. Of some 120,000 clones detected, around 84% appear once; the ten largest clones hold less than 15%. The V call is TRBV2, the J call TRBJ2-4; 7 bases align to TRBD1. The receptor comes from an adult in good health. The sequencing used peripheral blood, collected on day 0 of AZD1222 vaccination. The CDR3 loop reads CASSPKGAGKNIQYF. Written as DNA, the CDR3 is TGTGCCAGCAGTCCCAAGGGGGCAGGCAAAAACATTCAGTACTTC.